The entry below describes one TCR beta chain. Its antigen remains unidentified. Base qualities were left out, and no much larger clone turns up one base away. This sample is part of a study of control samples from healthy donors and cancer patients (dated by TCRdb to the early 2020s). Library preparation used the immunoSEQ multiplex PCR assay. TCRdb carries this immuneACCESS record with in-frame sequences only. Its versions omit some clonotypes, under half of them owing to an unresolved V gene in the studies checked, with the rest unexplained. This sample lists around 75,000 clones; 80% to 95% were detected once. The ten largest clones take up 4.5% to 7.5% of the sample. From cysteine to phenylalanine, the CDR3 is 14 amino acids long. Only the CDR3 region is kept as DNA, spanning 42 bases read in frame from base 1. A distance of 6 bases separates the germline ends of V and J, which lose 0 bases and 3 bases respectively. CDR1 and CDR2 were assigned from the germline V gene (reference sequence) as LGHDT and YNNKEL.

The V and J genes are TRBV3-1 (or the pseudogene TRBV3-2) and TRBJ1-5; the D gene cannot be named for sure. The TCR sequence derives from a woman aged 55 to 70 in good health. The sequenced material came from blood. The CDR3 protein: CASSQDLNNQPQHF. The nucleotides read TGTGCCAGCAGCCAAGATTTGAACAATCAGCCCCAGCATTTT.